The clone carrying this T cell receptor beta chain was counted many times. Antigen: not known. The data derive from a study of T-cell reconstitution after alpha-beta-depleted transplantation in children. V dropped 2 bases and J dropped 3 bases, with 20 bases sitting between them. There are 17 residues in the CDR3. The germline CDR1 and CDR2 sequences are SGHNT and YYREEE (reference sequence). This sample's TCRbeta library carried unique molecular identifier barcodes. TCRdb called the PCR reads again in MiXCR, with one record for every CDR3 protein. Of approximately 650,000 distinct CDR3 sequences listed, around 13% are singletons. Overall study results and limits: Recipient T cells and thymic progenitors that survived gave rise to the high TCRbeta diversity observed at day 60 in some patients. Expanded graft clones numbering several hundred reportedly gave rise to alpha-beta T cells about two months after transplant. One year post-transplant, T-cell counts and diversity were largely derived from T cells produced anew.

The chain combines TRBV5-4 with TRBJ1-2, with a weak D call TRBD1 (5 bases). The clonotype comes from a girl aged 2-9 years with congenital amegakaryocytic thrombocytopenia, due to receive a stem cell transplant. Material: PBMCs, obtained before TCRalphabeta/CD19-depleted stem cell transplant. CDR3 nucleotides: TGTGCCAGCAGCTTTCGGGGGATGCGGGGAAGGGACTATGGCTACACCTTC. The encoded protein is CASSFRGMRGRDYGYTF.